This T cell receptor beta chain was sequenced in a study of T cell responses to AZD1222 COVID-19 vaccine. In regard to this clone: The antigen is unknown.

Second doses at about 4 or about 12 weeks were pooled. The study, taken as a whole, reports: Donors were chiefly white British, with a greater number of females, and clonal diversity was perhaps underestimated. Only a handful of AZD1222 recipients were seropositive at baseline.

Sequenced by immunoSEQ multiplex PCR; TCRdb stores in-frame clones only, minus some. This table has under 150,000 clones, 85% to 90% appearing once. Source: peripheral blood, taken 28 days after the second AZD1222 dose. This TCR came from an adult who received the AZD1222 COVID-19 vaccine.

The CDR3 spells CSVEDGRGQPQHF. In nucleotides, the CDR3 is TGCAGCGTTGAAGATGGGAGAGGGCAGCCCCAGCATTTT. The rearrangement joins TRBV29-1 to TRBJ1-5; D gene ambiguous. V was pared by 0 bases and J by 7 bases, with 10 bases between. Germline V gene sequence: CDR1 SQVTM, CDR2 ANQGSEA. There are 13 residues in the CDR3.